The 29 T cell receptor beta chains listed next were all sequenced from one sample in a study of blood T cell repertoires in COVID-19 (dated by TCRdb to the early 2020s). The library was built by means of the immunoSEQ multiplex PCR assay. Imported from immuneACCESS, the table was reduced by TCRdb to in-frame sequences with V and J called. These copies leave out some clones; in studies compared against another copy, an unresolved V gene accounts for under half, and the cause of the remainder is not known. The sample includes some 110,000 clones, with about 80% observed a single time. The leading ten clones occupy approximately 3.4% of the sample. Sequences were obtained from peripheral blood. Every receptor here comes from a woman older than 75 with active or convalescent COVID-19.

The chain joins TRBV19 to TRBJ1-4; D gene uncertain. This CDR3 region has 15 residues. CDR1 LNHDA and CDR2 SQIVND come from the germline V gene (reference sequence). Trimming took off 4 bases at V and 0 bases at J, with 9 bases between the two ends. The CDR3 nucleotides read TGTGCCAGTAGTAGTCTCCCTTCAACTAATGAAAAACTGTTTTTT. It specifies CASSSLPSTNEKLFF. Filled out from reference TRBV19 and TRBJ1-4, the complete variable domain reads DGGITQSPKYLFRKEGQNVTLSCEQNLNHDAMYWYRQDPGQGLRLIYYSQIVNDFQKGDIAEGYSVSREKKESFPLTVTSAQKNPTAFYLCASSSLPSTNEKLFFGSGTQLSVL.

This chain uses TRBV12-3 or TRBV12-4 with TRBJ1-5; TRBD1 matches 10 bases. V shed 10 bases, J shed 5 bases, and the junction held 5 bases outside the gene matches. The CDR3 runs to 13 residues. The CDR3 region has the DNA TGTGCCACTACCGGGACAGGGGATCAGCCCCAGCATTTT. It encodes CATTGTGDQPQHF.

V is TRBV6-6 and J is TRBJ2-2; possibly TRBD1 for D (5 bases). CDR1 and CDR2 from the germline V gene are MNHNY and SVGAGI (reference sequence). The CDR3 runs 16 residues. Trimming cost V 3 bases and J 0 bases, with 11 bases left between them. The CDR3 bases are TGTGCCAGCAGTTATGGGGCAAATACGAACACCGGGGAGCTGTTTTTT. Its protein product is CASSYGANTNTGELFF.

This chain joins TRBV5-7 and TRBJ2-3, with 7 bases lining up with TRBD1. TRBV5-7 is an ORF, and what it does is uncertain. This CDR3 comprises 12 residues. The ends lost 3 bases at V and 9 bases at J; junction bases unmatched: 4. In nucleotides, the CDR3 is TGTGCCAGCAGCTCAACAGGGGAAACGCAGTATTTT. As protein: CASSSTGETQYF.

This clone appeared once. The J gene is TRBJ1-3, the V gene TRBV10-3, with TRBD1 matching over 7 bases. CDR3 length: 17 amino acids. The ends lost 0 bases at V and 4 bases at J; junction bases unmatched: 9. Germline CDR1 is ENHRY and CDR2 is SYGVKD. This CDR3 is CAISESTEGALGNTIYF. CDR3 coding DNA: TGTGCCATCAGTGAGTCGACCGAGGGGGCGTTAGGAAACACCATATATTTT.

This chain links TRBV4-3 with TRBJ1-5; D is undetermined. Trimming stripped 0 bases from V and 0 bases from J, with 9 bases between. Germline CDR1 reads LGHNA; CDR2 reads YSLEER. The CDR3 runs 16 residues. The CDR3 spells CASSQEGGNSNQPQHF. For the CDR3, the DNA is TGCGCCAGCAGCCAAGAGGGAGGGAATAGCAATCAGCCCCAGCATTTT.

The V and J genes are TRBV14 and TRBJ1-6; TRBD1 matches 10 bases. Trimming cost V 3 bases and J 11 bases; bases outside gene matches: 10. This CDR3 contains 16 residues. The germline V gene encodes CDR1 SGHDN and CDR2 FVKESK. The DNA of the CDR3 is TGTGCCAGCAGCCAGTCGGGACAGGGGATTGTTCCACCCCTCCACTTT. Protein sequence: CASSQSGQGIVPPLHF. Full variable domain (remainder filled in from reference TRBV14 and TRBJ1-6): EAGVTQFPSHSVIEKGQTVTLRCDPISGHDNLYWYRRVMGKEIKFLLHFVKESKQDESGMPNNRFLAERTGGTYSTLKVQPAELEDSGVYFCASSQSGQGIVPPLHFGNGTRLTVT.

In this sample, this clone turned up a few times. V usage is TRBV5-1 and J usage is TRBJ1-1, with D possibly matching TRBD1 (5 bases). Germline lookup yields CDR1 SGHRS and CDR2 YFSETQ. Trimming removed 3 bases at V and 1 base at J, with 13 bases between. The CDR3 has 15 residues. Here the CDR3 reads CASSSGRGTNTEAFF. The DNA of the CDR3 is TGCGCCAGCAGCTCTGGGAGGGGTACGAACACTGAAGCTTTCTTT.

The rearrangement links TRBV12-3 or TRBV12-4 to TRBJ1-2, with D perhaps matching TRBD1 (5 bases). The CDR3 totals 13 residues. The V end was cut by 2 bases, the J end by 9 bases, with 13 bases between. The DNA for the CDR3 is TGTGCCAGCAGTTTATGGGGGGTGATAAGCTACACCTTC. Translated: CASSLWGVISYTF.

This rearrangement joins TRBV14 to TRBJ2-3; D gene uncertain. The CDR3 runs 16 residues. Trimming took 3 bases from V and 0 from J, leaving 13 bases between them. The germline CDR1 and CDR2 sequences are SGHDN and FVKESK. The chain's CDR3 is CASSQGLFRSTDTQYF. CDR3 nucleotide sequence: TGTGCCAGCAGCCAGGGCCTCTTCCGAAGCACAGATACGCAGTATTTT. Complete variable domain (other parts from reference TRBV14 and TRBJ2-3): EAGVTQFPSHSVIEKGQTVTLRCDPISGHDNLYWYRRVMGKEIKFLLHFVKESKQDESGMPNNRFLAERTGGTYSTLKVQPAELEDSGVYFCASSQGLFRSTDTQYFGPGTRLTVL.

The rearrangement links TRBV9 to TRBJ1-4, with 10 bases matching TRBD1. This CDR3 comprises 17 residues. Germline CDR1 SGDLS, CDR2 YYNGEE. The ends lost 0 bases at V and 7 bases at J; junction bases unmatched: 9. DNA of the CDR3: TGTGCCAGCAGCGTAGAAGGGGACAGGGGTTTCTGTGAAAAACTGTTTTTT. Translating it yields CASSVEGDRGFCEKLFF.

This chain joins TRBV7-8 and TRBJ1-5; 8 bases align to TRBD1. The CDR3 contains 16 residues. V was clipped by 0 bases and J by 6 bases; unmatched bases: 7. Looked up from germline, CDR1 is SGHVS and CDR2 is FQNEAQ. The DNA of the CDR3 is TGTGCCAGCAGCTTAGCCGGGACAGGTCTGGGTCAGCCCCAGCATTTT. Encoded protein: CASSLAGTGLGQPQHF. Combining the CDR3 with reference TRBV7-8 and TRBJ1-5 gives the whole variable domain GAGVSQSPRYKVAKRGQDVALRCDPISGHVSLFWYQQALGQGPEFLTYFQNEAQLDKSGLPSDRFFAERPEGSVSTLKIQRTQQEDSAVYLCASSLAGTGLGQPQHFGDGTRLSIL.

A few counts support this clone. For the CDR3, the DNA is TGTGCCAGTAGTACGATCTCTAGCGGGAGTAACTACGAGCAGTACTTC. It specifies CASSTISSGSNYEQYF. The chain recombines TRBV19 with TRBJ2-7, with TRBD2 identical over 10 bases. The germline gives CDR1 LNHDA, CDR2 SQIVND (reference sequence). The CDR3 consists of 16 residues. After removal of 4 bases from V and 3 bases from J, the junction contained 9 bases not matched to a gene. Filled out from reference TRBV19 and TRBJ2-7, the complete variable domain reads DGGITQSPKYLFRKEGQNVTLSCEQNLNHDAMYWYRQDPGQGLRLIYYSQIVNDFQKGDIAEGYSVSREKKESFPLTVTSAQKNPTAFYLCASSTISSGSNYEQYFGPGTRLTVT.

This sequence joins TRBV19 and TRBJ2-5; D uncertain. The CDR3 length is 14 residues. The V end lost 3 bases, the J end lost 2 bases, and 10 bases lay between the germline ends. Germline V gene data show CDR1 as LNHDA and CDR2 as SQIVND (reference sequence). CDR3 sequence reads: CASSIFGEQETQYF. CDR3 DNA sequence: TGTGCCAGTAGTATCTTCGGAGAGCAAGAGACCCAGTACTTC.

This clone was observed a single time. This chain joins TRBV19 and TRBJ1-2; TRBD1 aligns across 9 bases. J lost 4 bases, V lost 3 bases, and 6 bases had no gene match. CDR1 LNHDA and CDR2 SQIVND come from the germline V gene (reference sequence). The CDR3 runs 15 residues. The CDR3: CASSIPGTGPYGYTF. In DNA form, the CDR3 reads TGTGCCAGTAGTATCCCCGGGACAGGGCCCTATGGCTACACCTTC.

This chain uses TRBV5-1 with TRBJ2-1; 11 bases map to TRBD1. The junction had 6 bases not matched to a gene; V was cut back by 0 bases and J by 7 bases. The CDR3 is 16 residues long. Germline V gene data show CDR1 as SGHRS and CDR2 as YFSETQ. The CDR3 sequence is CASSLGDRGFFNEQFF. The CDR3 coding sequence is TGCGCCAGCAGCTTGGGGGACAGGGGGTTTTTTAATGAGCAGTTCTTC.

CDR3 region: CASSPGPGGIQLFF. In DNA, the CDR3 is TGTGCCAGCAGCCCGGGCCCAGGGGGCATACAACTGTTTTTT. V gene TRBV28 combines with J gene TRBJ1-4; TRBD1 matches at 8 bases. The CDR3 consists of 14 residues. V shed 6 bases and J 12 bases; nucleotides not matched to a gene: 12. Germline-derived CDR1 and CDR2 are MDHEN and SYDVKM.

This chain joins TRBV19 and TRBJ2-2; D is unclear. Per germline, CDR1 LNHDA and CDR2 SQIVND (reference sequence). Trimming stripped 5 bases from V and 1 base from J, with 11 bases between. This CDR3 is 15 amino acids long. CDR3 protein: CASSSLEMNTGELFF. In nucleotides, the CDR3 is TGTGCCAGTAGTTCCCTGGAGATGAACACCGGGGAGCTGTTTTTT.

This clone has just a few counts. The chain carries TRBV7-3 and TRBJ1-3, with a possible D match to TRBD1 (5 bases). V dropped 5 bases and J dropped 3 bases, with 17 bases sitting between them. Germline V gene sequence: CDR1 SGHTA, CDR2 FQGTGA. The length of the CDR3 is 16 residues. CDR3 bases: TGTGCCAGCAGCCCCACCGGCGGGGGAATTGGAAACACCATATATTTT. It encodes CASSPTGGGIGNTIYF.

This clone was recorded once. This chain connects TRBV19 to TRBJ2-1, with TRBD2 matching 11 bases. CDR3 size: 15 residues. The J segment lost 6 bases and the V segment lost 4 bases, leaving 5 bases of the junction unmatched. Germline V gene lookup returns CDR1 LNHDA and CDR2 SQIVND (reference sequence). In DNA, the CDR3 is TGTGCCAGTAGTAATAGCGGGAGGGCAACCAATGAGCAGTTCTTC. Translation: CASSNSGRATNEQFF.

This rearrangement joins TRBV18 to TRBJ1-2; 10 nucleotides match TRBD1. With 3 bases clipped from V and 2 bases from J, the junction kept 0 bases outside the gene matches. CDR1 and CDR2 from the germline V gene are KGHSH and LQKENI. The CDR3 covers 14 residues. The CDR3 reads CASSPGQGNYGYTF. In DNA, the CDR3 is TGTGCCAGCTCACCGGGACAGGGGAACTATGGCTACACCTTC.

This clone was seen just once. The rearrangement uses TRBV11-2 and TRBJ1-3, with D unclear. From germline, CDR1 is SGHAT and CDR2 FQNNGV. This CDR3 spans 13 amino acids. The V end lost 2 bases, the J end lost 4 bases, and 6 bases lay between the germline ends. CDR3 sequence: CASSLSRGNTIYF. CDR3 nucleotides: TGTGCCAGCAGCTTATCGCGGGGAAACACCATATATTTT.

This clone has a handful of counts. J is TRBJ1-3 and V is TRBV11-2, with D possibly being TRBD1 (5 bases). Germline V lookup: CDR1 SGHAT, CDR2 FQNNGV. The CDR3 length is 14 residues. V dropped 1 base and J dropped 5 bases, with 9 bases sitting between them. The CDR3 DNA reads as TGTGCCAGCAGCTTAGGGGGCGGAAGAAACACCATATATTTT. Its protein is CASSLGGGRNTIYF.

CDR3: CAIEGDSGNTIYF. The CDR3 coding sequence is TGTGCCATCGAAGGGGACAGTGGAAACACCATATATTTT. The V gene is TRBV10-3, the J gene TRBJ1-3; 7 bases agree with TRBD1. The length of the CDR3 is 13 residues. The germline V gene encodes CDR1 ENHRY and CDR2 SYGVKD. Trimming took 8 bases from V and 3 from J; bases not matched to a gene: 4.

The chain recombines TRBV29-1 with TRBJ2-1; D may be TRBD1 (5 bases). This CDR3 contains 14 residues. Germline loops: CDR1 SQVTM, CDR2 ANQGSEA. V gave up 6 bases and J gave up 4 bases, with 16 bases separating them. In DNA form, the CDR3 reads TGCAGCGTGGCAACCAGGGCACTGTACAATGAGCAGTTCTTC. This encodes CSVATRALYNEQFF.

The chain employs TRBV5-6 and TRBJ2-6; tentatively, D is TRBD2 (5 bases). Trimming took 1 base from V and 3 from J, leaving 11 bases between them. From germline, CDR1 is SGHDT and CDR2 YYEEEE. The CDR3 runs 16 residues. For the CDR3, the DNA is TGTGCCAGCAGCTTGACCGGGGAGCTTGGGGCCAACGTCCTGACTTTC. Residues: CASSLTGELGANVLTF. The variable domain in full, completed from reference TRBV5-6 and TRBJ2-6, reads DAGVTQSPTHLIKTRGQQVTLRCSPKSGHDTVSWYQQALGQGPQFIFQYYEEEERQRGNFPDRFSGHQFPNYSSELNVNALLLGDSALYLCASSLTGELGANVLTFGAGSRLTVL.

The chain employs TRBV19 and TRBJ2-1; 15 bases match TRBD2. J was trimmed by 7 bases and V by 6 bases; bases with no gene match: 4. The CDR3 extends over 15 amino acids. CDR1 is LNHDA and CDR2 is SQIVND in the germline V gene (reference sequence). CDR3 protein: CASSSGLAGGNEQFF. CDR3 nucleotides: TGTGCCAGTAGCTCGGGACTAGCGGGAGGAAATGAGCAGTTCTTC.

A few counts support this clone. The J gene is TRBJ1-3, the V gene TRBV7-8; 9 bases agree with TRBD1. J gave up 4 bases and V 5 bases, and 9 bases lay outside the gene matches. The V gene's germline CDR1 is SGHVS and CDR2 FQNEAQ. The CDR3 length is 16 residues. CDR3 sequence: CASSLSWTGVGNTIYF. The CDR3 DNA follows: TGTGCCAGCAGCCTATCCTGGACAGGGGTAGGAAACACCATATATTTT.

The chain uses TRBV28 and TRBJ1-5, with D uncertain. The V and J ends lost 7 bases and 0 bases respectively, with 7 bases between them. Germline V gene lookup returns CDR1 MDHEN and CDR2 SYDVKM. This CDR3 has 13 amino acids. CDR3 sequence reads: CASTRSSNQPQHF. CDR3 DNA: TGTGCCAGCACGCGAAGTAGCAATCAGCCCCAGCATTTT. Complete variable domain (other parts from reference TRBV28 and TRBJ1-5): DVKVTQSSRYLVKRTGEKVFLECVQDMDHENMFWYRQDPGLGLRLIYFSYDVKMKEKGDIPEGYSVSREKKERFSLILESASTNQTSMYLCASTRSSNQPQHFGDGTRLSIL.